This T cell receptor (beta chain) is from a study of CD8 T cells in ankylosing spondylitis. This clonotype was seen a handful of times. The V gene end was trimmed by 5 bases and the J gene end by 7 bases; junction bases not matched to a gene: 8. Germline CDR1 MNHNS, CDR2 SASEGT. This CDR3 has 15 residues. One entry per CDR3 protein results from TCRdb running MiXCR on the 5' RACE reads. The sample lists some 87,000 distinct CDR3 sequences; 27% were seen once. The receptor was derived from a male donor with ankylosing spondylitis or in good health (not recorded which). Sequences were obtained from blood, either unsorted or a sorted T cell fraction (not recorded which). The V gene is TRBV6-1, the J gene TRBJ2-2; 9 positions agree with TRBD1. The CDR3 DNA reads TGTGCCAGCAGTACGACCGGGACAGGGAGCGGGGAGCTGTTTTTT. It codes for CASSTTGTGSGELFF.